A single sample is the source of the 24 T cell receptor beta chains below, sequenced in a study of blood T cell repertoires in COVID-19. Assay used: immunoSEQ multiplex PCR; TCRdb lists only in-frame clones, some missing. Altogether about 480,000 clones are present, roughly 91% being singletons, with the ten largest covering roughly 7.3%. Sequences were obtained from peripheral blood. The receptors stem from a woman between 50 and 59 years old with COVID-19, enrolled during active disease.

The rearrangement uses TRBV11-2 and TRBJ1-5; D call uncertain. Germline assignment: CDR1 SGHAT and CDR2 FQNNGV. The V gene lost 1 base and the J gene lost 3 bases, with 7 bases spanning the gap. There are 14 residues in the CDR3. The CDR3 region has the DNA TGTGCCAGCAGCTTAGGCGGGGACAATCAGCCCCAGCATTTT. Translating gives CASSLGGDNQPQHF.

The chain is built from TRBV7-9 and TRBJ1-3; a weak D match, TRBD1 (5 bases). CDR3 length equals 13 residues. With 2 bases removed from V and 4 bases from J, the gap between germline ends came to 6 bases. Germline CDR1 SEHNR, CDR2 FQNEAQ (reference sequence). The CDR3 DNA sequence: TGTGCCAGCAGCTTACGACAGGGAAACACCATATATTTT. Amino acid sequence: CASSLRQGNTIYF.

The rearrangement links TRBV5-1 to TRBJ2-1; 9 bases match TRBD2. There are 16 residues in the CDR3. Germline V gives CDR1 SGHRS, CDR2 YFSETQ. V lost 4 bases and J lost 7; bases outside the gene matches: 12. The chain's CDR3 is CASSLLAGASRNEQFF. CDR3 nucleotides: TGCGCCAGCAGCCTATTAGCGGGGGCCTCTCGGAATGAGCAGTTCTTC.

The chain uses TRBV11-2 and TRBJ2-1, with D maybe TRBD2 (5 bases). Trimming shortened V by 5 bases and J by 7 bases, and 12 bases separated the two germline ends. The germline V gene encodes CDR1 SGHAT and CDR2 FQNNGV. This CDR3 contains 13 residues. Here the CDR3 reads CASSIGLPNEQFF. In DNA, the CDR3 is TGTGCCAGCAGCATCGGACTCCCAAATGAGCAGTTCTTC.

The rearrangement joins TRBV28 to TRBJ2-7, with D perhaps matching TRBD2 (5 bases). The V end lost 1 base, the J end lost 3 bases, and 10 bases lay between the germline ends. CDR3 length: 14 residues. CDR1 is MDHEN, CDR2 SYDVKM, per germline. As DNA, the CDR3 is TGTGCCAGCAGTTTATACTTAGAGGGCTACGAGCAGTACTTC. This gives the protein CASSLYLEGYEQYF.

The chain combines TRBV10-3 with TRBJ1-5, with D uncertain. The CDR3 runs 13 residues. Trimming took 7 bases from V and 8 from J, leaving 15 bases between them. Germline V gives CDR1 ENHRY, CDR2 SYGVKD. CDR3 region: CAIKSGPGEPQHF. CDR3 bases: TGTGCCATCAAAAGCGGACCCGGGGAGCCCCAGCATTTT.

In this sample, this clone turned up once. The same CDR3 is also encoded by other DNA sequences in this sample. The V call is TRBV6-5, the J call TRBJ2-3; weak D call: TRBD2 (6 bases). Trimming cost V 6 bases and J 6 bases, with 10 bases left between them. CDR3 length: 12 amino acids. Germline CDR1 MNHEY, CDR2 SVGAGI. The CDR3 bases are TGTGCCAGCAGCCAACGGGGGGATACGCAGTATTTT. Residues: CASSQRGDTQYF.

J is TRBJ2-7 and V is TRBV2; 8 bases match TRBD1. The V segment lost 0 bases and the J segment 6 bases; nucleotides outside the gene matches: 16. CDR1 SNHLY and CDR2 FYNNEI come from the germline V gene. The CDR3 is made up of 18 amino acids. The CDR3 DNA is TGTGCCAGCAGTGAAGCGCGAAGGACGACCGGACAGGGTTTCGAGCAGTACTTC. It encodes CASSEARRTTGQGFEQYF.

This clone occurred a few times. This sequence joins TRBV2 and TRBJ2-7; D might be TRBD1 (5 bases). This CDR3 comprises 16 residues. Germline V gene sequence: CDR1 SNHLY, CDR2 FYNNEI. Trimming removed 7 bases from V and 6 bases from J, with 25 bases in between. The CDR3 region has the DNA TGTGCCAGCAATCAGATGCAGGGCCTGGCCCCTGGCGAGCAGTACTTC. Amino acids: CASNQMQGLAPGEQYF.

This clone was seen a single time. The rearrangement links TRBV4-2 to TRBJ1-4; maybe TRBD1 (6 bases). This CDR3 contains 16 residues. Looked up from germline, CDR1 is LGHNA and CDR2 is YNFKEQ. Trimming shortened V by 5 bases and J by 8 bases, and 21 bases separated the two germline ends. This CDR3 is CASSSLSQGLEEKLFF. The CDR3 DNA reads TGTGCCAGCAGCTCCCTATCACAGGGATTGGAGGAAAAACTGTTTTTT.

The chain employs TRBV5-1 and TRBJ1-2; the D gene is possibly TRBD1 (6 bases). Germline V lookup: CDR1 SGHRS, CDR2 YFSETQ. V was clipped by 2 bases and J by 4 bases, with 18 bases between them. The CDR3 consists of 16 residues. In nucleotides, the CDR3 is TGCGCCAGCAGCTTAGCCCCTCAGGACAGCATCTATGGCTACACCTTC. It codes for CASSLAPQDSIYGYTF. Complete variable domain (other parts from reference TRBV5-1 and TRBJ1-2): KAGVTQTPRYLIKTRGQQVTLSCSPISGHRSVSWYQQTPGQGLQFLFEYFSETQRNKGNFPGRFSGRQFSNSRSEMNVSTLELGDSALYLCASSLAPQDSIYGYTFGSGTRLTVV.

This rearrangement joins TRBV7-9 to TRBJ2-7, with TRBD1 identical over 8 bases. J was trimmed by 6 bases and V by 5 bases; bases with no gene match: 9. CDR1 is SEHNR, CDR2 FQNEAQ, per germline (reference sequence). CDR3 length: 14 residues. CDR3 loop: CASSLSQGAGEQYF. The DNA for the CDR3 is TGTGCCAGCAGCCTATCTCAGGGGGCTGGCGAGCAGTACTTC.

The rearrangement joins TRBV3-1 (or the pseudogene TRBV3-2) to TRBJ2-3; the match to TRBD2 covers 9 bases. The CDR3 covers 15 residues. Trimming removed 8 bases from V and 5 bases from J; junction bases left unmatched: 11. The V gene's germline CDR1 is LGHDT and CDR2 YNNKEL (reference sequence). This CDR3 reads CASEDGGGVLDTQYF. In nucleotides, the CDR3 is TGTGCCAGCGAGGACGGCGGGGGGGTTTTAGATACGCAGTATTTT.

As for this clone: The sample contains more than one DNA sequence encoding this CDR3. The gene calls are TRBV5-1 and TRBJ2-7, with D perhaps TRBD2 (5 bases). Per germline, CDR1 SGHRS and CDR2 YFSETQ. CDR3 length: 12 amino acids. V lost 4 bases to trimming and J lost 3 bases, with 8 bases between them. The CDR3 loop reads CASSAEGYEQYF. DNA of the CDR3: TGCGCCAGCAGCGCAGAGGGCTACGAGCAGTACTTC.

V is TRBV5-5 and J is TRBJ2-5; D is perhaps TRBD1 (6 bases). V lost 4 bases and J 5 bases, leaving 9 bases between the germline ends. Germline V CDR1 and CDR2: SGHKS, YYEKEE (reference sequence). The CDR3 has 12 residues. Here the CDR3 reads CASSRQGETQYF. The CDR3 DNA is TGTGCCAGCAGCCGTCAGGGGGAGACCCAGTACTTC.

The rearrangement uses TRBV7-9 and TRBJ2-7; 9 bases match TRBD1. Per germline, CDR1 SEHNR and CDR2 FQNEAQ (reference sequence). With 5 bases clipped from V and 1 base from J, the junction kept 6 bases outside the gene matches. CDR3 length: 15 residues. DNA of the CDR3: TGTGCCAGCAGCCCCTCGGGACAGGGTTCCTACGAGCAGTACTTC. Amino acids: CASSPSGQGSYEQYF.

The chain uses TRBV5-1 and TRBJ2-2; the match to TRBD1 covers 9 bases. The CDR3 has 18 amino acids. The V segment lost 4 bases and the J segment 5 bases; nucleotides outside the gene matches: 15. Germline V gene data show CDR1 as SGHRS and CDR2 as YFSETQ. The CDR3, as DNA: TGCGCCAGCAGCCAAGTCCCGGGACAGGGAATGAGAACCGGGGAGCTGTTTTTT. Protein: CASSQVPGQGMRTGELFF.

The chain employs TRBV19 and TRBJ2-4; the match to TRBD2 covers 7 bases. The ends lost 6 bases at V and 1 base at J; junction bases unmatched: 9. The CDR3 totals 16 residues. Germline V gene lookup returns CDR1 LNHDA and CDR2 SQIVND (reference sequence). CDR3 bases: TGTGCCAGTAGGGCAGTGGGGAGGGAGGCCAAAAACATTCAGTACTTC. This sequence encodes CASRAVGREAKNIQYF.

The chain has TRBV2 and TRBJ2-1; 8 bases are a match to TRBD2. CDR1 is SNHLY and CDR2 is FYNNEI in the germline V gene. The CDR3 totals 15 residues. V dropped 4 bases and J dropped 7; count of bases not matched to a gene: 9. CDR3 nucleotides: TGTGCCAGCAGTGCCCTCACGGGGGGGCCTAATGAGCAGTTCTTC. Its protein product is CASSALTGGPNEQFF.

The V and J genes are TRBV20-1 and TRBJ1-2, with D uncertain. V lost 2 bases to trimming and J lost 8 bases, with 9 bases between them. The CDR3 covers 11 residues. Germline V gives CDR1 DFQATT, CDR2 SNEGSKA (reference sequence). The CDR3 protein is CSARIVGGYTF. Here the CDR3 DNA reads TGCAGTGCTAGAATCGTCGGGGGCTACACCTTC.

V gene TRBV6-6 combines with J gene TRBJ2-5; 8 nucleotides line up with TRBD1. Germline lookup yields CDR1 MNHNY and CDR2 SVGAGI (reference sequence). The CDR3 contains 14 residues. V trimming: 0 bases; J trimming: 3 bases; junction bases outside the gene matches: 0. The CDR3, as DNA: TGTGCCAGCAGTTACTCGGACAGGGAAGAGACCCAGTACTTC. Protein: CASSYSDREETQYF.

V is TRBV2 and J is TRBJ1-4, with TRBD1 matching over 9 bases. Trimming cost V 6 bases and J 5 bases; bases outside gene matches: 7. The germline gives CDR1 SNHLY, CDR2 FYNNEI. The CDR3 totals 15 residues. The CDR3 reads CASSGQGSHNEKLFF. The CDR3 DNA reads as TGTGCCAGCAGCGGACAGGGGTCGCACAATGAAAAACTGTTTTTT.

The chain couples TRBV19 to TRBJ1-4; 8 bases are shared with TRBD1. The CDR3 has 15 residues. With 3 bases clipped from V and 6 bases from J, the junction kept 6 bases outside the gene matches. Germline V gene lookup returns CDR1 LNHDA and CDR2 SQIVND (reference sequence). The CDR3 DNA reads as TGTGCCAGTAGTATGGAGGACAGGGCTCATGAAAAACTGTTTTTT. It translates to CASSMEDRAHEKLFF.

With respect to this clone: The sample holds other DNA sequences that translate to the same CDR3. The chain uses TRBV30 and TRBJ1-1; weak D call: TRBD1 (6 bases). The CDR3 runs to 12 residues. CDR1 is GTSNPN, CDR2 SVGIG, per germline (reference sequence). V was trimmed by 3 bases and J by 4 bases, leaving 9 bases between them. The CDR3 DNA follows: TGTGCCTGGAGACGAGGGGGCACTGAAGCTTTCTTT. This codes for CAWRRGGTEAFF. Complete variable domain (other parts from reference TRBV30 and TRBJ1-1): SQTIHQWPATLVQPVGSPLSLECTVEGTSNPNLYWYRQAAGRGLQLLFYSVGIGQISSEVPQNLSASRPQDRQFILSSKKLLLSDSGFYLCAWRRGGTEAFFGQGTRLTVV.